What follows are 17 T cell receptor beta chains derived from one specimen sequenced in a study of blood T cell repertoires in COVID-19. Sequencing was performed with immunoSEQ multiplex PCR; in TCRdb, only in-frame clones are kept and a portion is missing. The profile covers around 240,000 clones, with 85% appearing a single time and around 0.96% taken by the ten largest. What was sequenced was peripheral blood. The receptors were sampled from a middle-aged man with acute or convalescent COVID-19.

This clone has just one count. V usage is TRBV5-4 and J usage is TRBJ2-4; 7 bases line up with TRBD1. Trimming cost V 4 bases and J 1 base; bases outside gene matches: 8. The CDR3 runs 16 residues. The germline gives CDR1 SGHNT, CDR2 YYREEE (reference sequence). CDR3 loop: CASSTGTAKAKNIQYF. CDR3 in DNA: TGTGCCAGCAGCACCGGGACAGCTAAGGCCAAAAACATTCAGTACTTC.

This clone has a single count. CDR3 amino acids: CASSFRTYEQYF. CDR3 sequence (DNA): TGTGCCAGCAGCTTCAGAACCTACGAGCAGTACTTC. The J gene is TRBJ2-7, the V gene TRBV7-9, with D unresolved. This CDR3 is 12 amino acids long. Germline CDR1 is SEHNR and CDR2 is FQNEAQ (reference sequence). The V and J ends lost 3 bases and 2 bases respectively, with 5 bases between them.

This chain connects TRBV28 to TRBJ1-3; no reliable D call. The V gene's germline CDR1 is MDHEN and CDR2 SYDVKM. The CDR3 has 14 residues. V shed 5 bases and J shed 0 bases, with 8 bases lying between them. CDR3 coding DNA: TGTGCCAGCAGTCCACGCGGCTCTGGAAACACCATATATTTT. Translation gives CASSPRGSGNTIYF.

This chain uses TRBV3-1 (or the pseudogene TRBV3-2) with TRBJ1-2; 12 bases align to TRBD1. The V gene end was trimmed by 3 bases and the J gene end by 5 bases; junction bases not matched to a gene: 4. From germline, CDR1 is LGHDT and CDR2 YNNKEL (reference sequence). The CDR3 totals 15 residues. DNA for the CDR3: TGTGCCAGCAGCCATGGGACAGGGGGCGGTTATGGCTACACCTTC. Its protein is CASSHGTGGGYGYTF.

The gene calls are TRBV19 and TRBJ1-1; possibly TRBD1 for D (5 bases). Germline V gene data show CDR1 as LNHDA and CDR2 as SQIVND (reference sequence). Trimming removed 0 bases at V and 1 base at J, with 9 bases between. This CDR3 has 15 amino acids. The CDR3 DNA is TGTGCCAGTAGTATAGAGAACAGGAAGAACACTGAAGCTTTCTTT. It translates to CASSIENRKNTEAFF.

Details on this clone: This same CDR3 is encoded by further DNA sequences in the sample. V usage is TRBV12-3 or TRBV12-4 and J usage is TRBJ1-1; 7 nucleotides line up with TRBD1. V lost 3 bases to trimming and J lost 4 bases; unmatched junction nucleotides: 2. This CDR3 contains 13 residues. The CDR3 spells CASSLQGGTEAFF. CDR3 bases: TGTGCCAGCAGTTTGCAGGGGGGCACTGAAGCTTTCTTT.

J is TRBJ2-1 and V is TRBV25-1, with 7 bases lining up with TRBD1. The CDR3 extends over 18 amino acids. With 1 base clipped from V and 6 bases from J, the junction kept 15 bases outside the gene matches. CDR1 and CDR2 (germline): MGHDK, SYGVNS. The chain's CDR3 is CASSELGKTGQAGNEQFF. The CDR3 nucleotides read TGTGCCAGCAGTGAATTAGGGAAAACCGGACAGGCGGGCAATGAGCAGTTCTTC.

The chain recombines TRBV6-5 with TRBJ1-1; 7 positions agree with TRBD1. J was trimmed by 1 base and V by 5 bases; bases with no gene match: 7. CDR3 size: 15 residues. The germline V gene has CDR1 MNHEY and CDR2 SVGAGI. CDR3 nucleotides: TGTGCCAGCAGTACCGCTAGACAGGGGAACACTGAAGCTTTCTTT. It codes for CASSTARQGNTEAFF.

This clone was seen a single time. The chain employs TRBV6-5 and TRBJ1-1, with D possibly matching TRBD1 (5 bases). Germline values: CDR1 MNHEY, CDR2 SVGAGI. The CDR3 has 13 residues. Trimming removed 7 bases at V and 5 bases at J, with 14 bases between. The DNA of the CDR3 is TGTGCCAGCACCGCGGGGCATTGGACTGAAGCTTTCTTT. As protein: CASTAGHWTEAFF.

A word on this clone: Other DNA sequences within the sample encode an identical CDR3. The V and J genes are TRBV12-3 or TRBV12-4 and TRBJ2-7; a possible D gene is TRBD1 (6 bases). This CDR3 has 12 amino acids. V dropped 4 bases and J dropped 3 bases, with 7 bases sitting between them. In nucleotides, the CDR3 is TGTGCCAGCAGTTCGGACAGCTACGAGCAGTACTTC. It is translated as CASSSDSYEQYF.

The chain carries TRBV12-3 or TRBV12-4 and TRBJ1-2; D perhaps matches TRBD1 (5 bases). The CDR3 is made up of 13 amino acids. V lost 4 bases, J lost 8 bases, and 14 bases lay in between. The CDR3 protein is CASSSGGNRGYTF. DNA of the CDR3: TGTGCCAGCAGTTCGGGGGGGAATAGGGGCTACACCTTC.

The rearrangement joins TRBV2 to TRBJ2-1; 8 nucleotides align to TRBD2. The CDR3 is 15 residues long. Germline V gives CDR1 SNHLY, CDR2 FYNNEI. Trimming took 3 bases from V and 3 from J; bases not matched to a gene: 4. The CDR3 sequence: CASSESGGYYNEQFF. Written as DNA, the CDR3 is TGTGCCAGCAGTGAGAGCGGGGGCTACTACAATGAGCAGTTCTTC. Full variable domain (outside the CDR3, taken from reference TRBV2 and TRBJ2-1): EPEVTQTPSHQVTQMGQEVILRCVPISNHLYFYWYRQILGQKVEFLVSFYNNEISEKSEIFDDQFSVERPDGSNFTLKIRSTKLEDSAMYFCASSESGGYYNEQFFGPGTRLTVL.

This clone was detected only a few times. This chain joins TRBV5-1 and TRBJ1-2; no definite D call. The V end was cut by 0 bases, the J end by 4 bases, with 13 bases between. This CDR3 is built from 15 residues. Germline CDR1 and CDR2: SGHRS and YFSETQ. CDR3 amino acids: CASSLDSGSLYGYTF. The CDR3 DNA is TGCGCCAGCAGCTTGGACAGCGGATCCCTCTATGGCTACACCTTC.

The V call is TRBV5-5, the J call TRBJ2-1; 9 nucleotides line up with TRBD1. Germline-derived CDR1 and CDR2 are SGHKS and YYEKEE (reference sequence). The CDR3 length is 16 residues. The V and J ends lost 2 bases and 1 base, in that order; junction bases with no gene match: 4. The CDR3 region is CASSFRGTGSYNEQFF. CDR3 sequence (DNA): TGTGCCAGCAGCTTTCGTGGGACAGGGTCCTACAATGAGCAGTTCTTC.

This rearrangement joins TRBV5-1 to TRBJ1-4, with TRBD1 identical over 7 bases. The CDR3 spans 13 residues. Germline loops: CDR1 SGHRS, CDR2 YFSETQ. Losses at the gene ends were 4 bases for V and 5 bases for J; bases not matched to a gene: 2. This CDR3 is CASSRGHNEKLFF. The CDR3 coding sequence is TGCGCCAGCAGCAGGGGGCACAATGAAAAACTGTTTTTT.

The chain is built from TRBV2 and TRBJ1-4; 7 nucleotides align to TRBD1. Germline V gene lookup returns CDR1 SNHLY and CDR2 FYNNEI. The CDR3 extends over 13 amino acids. V was pared by 5 bases and J by 6 bases, with 3 bases of the junction left unmatched. CDR3 loop: CASSRDRDEKLFF. The CDR3 DNA is TGTGCCAGCAGTCGGGACAGAGATGAAAAACTGTTTTTT. Together with reference TRBV2 and TRBJ1-4, the CDR3 gives the full variable domain: EPEVTQTPSHQVTQMGQEVILRCVPISNHLYFYWYRQILGQKVEFLVSFYNNEISEKSEIFDDQFSVERPDGSNFTLKIRSTKLEDSAMYFCASSRDRDEKLFFGSGTQLSVL.

V usage is TRBV7-3 and J usage is TRBJ2-3; tentative D call: TRBD1 (6 bases). In germline, CDR1 is SGHTA, CDR2 FQGTGA. The CDR3 length is 15 residues. V gave up 2 bases and J gave up 0 bases, with 9 bases separating them. CDR3 residues: CASSLGGLSTDTQYF. The CDR3 DNA follows: TGTGCCAGCAGCTTAGGGGGCCTTAGCACAGATACGCAGTATTTT.